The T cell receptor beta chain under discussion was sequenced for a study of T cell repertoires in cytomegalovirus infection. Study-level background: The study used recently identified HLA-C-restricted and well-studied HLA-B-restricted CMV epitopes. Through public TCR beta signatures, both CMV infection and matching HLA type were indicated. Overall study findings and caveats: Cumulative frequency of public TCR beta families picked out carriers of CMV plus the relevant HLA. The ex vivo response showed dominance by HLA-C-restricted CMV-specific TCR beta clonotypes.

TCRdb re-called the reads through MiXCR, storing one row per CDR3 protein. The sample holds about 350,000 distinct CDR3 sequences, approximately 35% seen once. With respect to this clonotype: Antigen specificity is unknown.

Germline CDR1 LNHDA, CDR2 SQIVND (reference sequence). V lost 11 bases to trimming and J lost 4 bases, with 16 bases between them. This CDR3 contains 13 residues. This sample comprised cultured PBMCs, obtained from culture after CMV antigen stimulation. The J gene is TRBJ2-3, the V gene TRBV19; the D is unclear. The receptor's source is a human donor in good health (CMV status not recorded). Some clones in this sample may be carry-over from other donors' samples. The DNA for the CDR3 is TGTGCCTCAATCGCCAAATCATCAGATACGCAGTATTTT. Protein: CASIAKSSDTQYF.